This T cell receptor beta chain was recovered during a study of blood T cell repertoires in COVID-19. Across the whole study: The samples span acute and convalescent COVID-19 from the United States, Italy and Spain. T cells, B-cell-depleted T cells, or PBMCs supplied cDNA or gDNA.

Source study methods: By means of reference gene primer amplification, nucleated cell counts were estimated. Measured with immunoSEQ multiplex PCR; TCRdb has only the in-frame clones, and not every one. V, J and clone size reflect that table, while D and trimming were determined from the DNA. The sample includes some 30,000 clones, 75% to 90% of them seen just once. CDR1 is SGHRS, CDR2 YFSETQ, per germline. The V end lost 0 bases, the J end lost 4 bases, and 4 bases lay between the germline ends. This CDR3 has 13 amino acids. Sequenced: peripheral blood. The V call is TRBV5-1, the J call TRBJ2-2; no clear D gene. The TCR was taken from a man aged 50 to 60 with active or convalescent COVID-19. CDR3: CASSLAPTGELFF. In nucleotides, the CDR3 is TGCGCCAGCAGCTTGGCTCCCACCGGGGAGCTGTTTTTT.